This TCR beta chain was obtained from a study of cytomegalovirus exposure and HLA in healthy donors. The study ran its PCR with 60 Vbeta and 13 Jbeta primers. Assay used: immunoSEQ multiplex PCR; TCRdb lists only in-frame clones, some missing. The data contain about 110,000 clones, just over 70% of them seen just once; the ten biggest clones take up about 0.8%. The CDR3 extends over 16 amino acids. V gave up 3 bases and J gave up 4 bases, with 16 bases separating them. Germline V gives CDR1 SGHRS, CDR2 YFSETQ. Sequencing input: PBMCs. The receptor was derived from a boy aged 10-17 years in good health and CMV-seronegative. The genes are TRBV5-1 and TRBJ1-4; D is uncertain. The CDR3 sequence is CASSSLLLEFNEKLFF. CDR3 DNA: TGCGCCAGCAGCTCACTACTGCTCGAGTTTAATGAAAAACTGTTTTTT. Filled out from reference TRBV5-1 and TRBJ1-4, the complete variable domain reads KAGVTQTPRYLIKTRGQQVTLSCSPISGHRSVSWYQQTPGQGLQFLFEYFSETQRNKGNFPGRFSGRQFSNSRSEMNVSTLELGDSALYLCASSSLLLEFNEKLFFGSGTQLSVL.